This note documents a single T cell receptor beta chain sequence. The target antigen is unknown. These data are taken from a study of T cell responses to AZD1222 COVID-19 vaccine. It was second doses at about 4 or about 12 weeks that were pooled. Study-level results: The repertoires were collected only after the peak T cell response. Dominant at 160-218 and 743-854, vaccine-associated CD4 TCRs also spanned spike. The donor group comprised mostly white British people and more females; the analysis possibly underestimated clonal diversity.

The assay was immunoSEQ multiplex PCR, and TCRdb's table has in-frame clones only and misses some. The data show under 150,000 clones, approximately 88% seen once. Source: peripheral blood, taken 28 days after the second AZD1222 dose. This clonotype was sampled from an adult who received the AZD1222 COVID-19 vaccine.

CDR3 protein: CASSASRDGELFF. The CDR3 DNA sequence: TGTGCCAGCAGCGCGTCCAGAGACGGGGAGCTGTTTTTT. This chain links TRBV7-2 with TRBJ2-2; D gene unclear. V shed 5 bases and J shed 7 bases, with 11 bases lying between them. Germline lookup yields CDR1 SGHTA and CDR2 FQGNSA. This CDR3 comprises 13 residues. Supplemented by reference TRBV7-2 and TRBJ2-2, the full variable domain reads GAGVSQSPSNKVTEKGKDVELRCDPISGHTALYWYRQSLGQGLEFLIYFQGNSAPDKSGLPSDRFSAERTGGSVSTLTIQRTQQEDSAVYLCASSASRDGELFFGEGSRLTVL.